The clone carrying this TCR beta chain was seen a few times. Its target is unknown. This record comes from a study of T-cell reconstitution after alpha-beta-depleted transplantation in children. Overall study results and limits: Some patients showed high day-60 TCRbeta diversity, which derived from surviving recipient T cells and thymic progenitors. Counts and diversity of T cells one year after transplant came mostly from newly produced T cells. Reportedly, only several hundred clones from non-depleted graft cells drove alpha-beta T-cell counts at about two months.

A library of TCRbeta sequences, prepared with unique molecular identifiers, was generated. MiXCR was run by TCRdb on the PCR reads, yielding one entry per CDR3 protein. The sample records around 300,000 distinct CDR3 sequences, approximately 7.3% being singletons. The CDR3 has 14 residues. Germline CDR1 reads SNHLY; CDR2 reads FYNNEI. The V end was cut by 5 bases, the J end by 0 bases, with 10 bases between. The V gene is TRBV2, the J gene TRBJ2-5; D perhaps matches TRBD2 (6 bases). Sequencing used peripheral blood, obtained 360 days after TCRalphabeta/CD19-depleted stem cell transplant. This TCR derives from a female patient aged 2-10 years who had a stem cell transplant for Fanconi anemia, so the T cells may come from the graft donor. The CDR3 region is CASSFGGNQETQYF. For the CDR3, the DNA is TGTGCCAGCAGTTTCGGCGGGAACCAAGAGACCCAGTACTTC.